This T cell receptor (beta chain) was obtained from a study of T cells in Graves' hyperthyroidism and ophthalmopathy. On the study more broadly: Initial diagnosis, before any treatment, was when peripheral blood was collected.

With regard to this clonotype: The antigen is not known.

Amplified regions were TCR beta CDR3 sequences from RNA transcripts. Researchers ran a first-round RT-PCR on the TCR CDR3 using the HTBI primer set. A single record per CDR3 protein comes from TCRdb applying MiXCR to the multiplex PCR reads. The top ten clones hold over 3.5% of a sample with fewer than 650,000 distinct CDR3 sequences, under 15% of them seen once. Overall study results and limits: Blood shared most expanded thyroid clonotypes above 0.001.

Every diagnosis used clinical symptoms, serum thyroxine and TRAb, thyroid ultrasound and orbital computed tomography. This receptor was obtained from a woman aged 40 to 50 with Graves' ophthalmopathy. Sequencing was performed on blood.

The CDR3 DNA reads TGTGCCACCAGCAGAGGGGGGACAGGGGTCCGCAATCAGCCCCAGCATTTT. This encodes CATSRGGTGVRNQPQHF. The gene calls are TRBV15 and TRBJ1-5; 10 positions agree with TRBD1. Germline values: CDR1 LNHNV, CDR2 YYDKDF (reference sequence). The V gene end was trimmed by 1 base and the J gene end by 2 bases; junction bases not matched to a gene: 5. The CDR3 loop spans 17 amino acids.